The table lists the clone carrying this T cell receptor (beta chain) with many counts. No antigen is known for it. V lost 3 bases to trimming and J lost 0 bases, with 12 bases between them. CDR3 length equals 15 residues. Per the germline V gene, CDR1 is SGHRS and CDR2 is YFSETQ. The sample originates from a study of breast tumors, draining lymph nodes, adjacent tissues. Study-level findings and limits: Most tumor T cells seemingly derive from lymph node, then expand in tumor. Data only fit, rather than demonstrated, lymph node origin of most tumor T cells.

TCRdb ran MiXCR on the multiplex PCR reads and lists one entry per CDR3 protein. The sample consists of 21,000 or so distinct CDR3 sequences, around 41% of them appearing once. The sequence was obtained from a female donor with breast cancer. Some clones in this sample may be carry-over from other donors' samples. The material sequenced was breast tumor tissue. The J gene is TRBJ1-1, the V gene TRBV5-1, with D uncertain. The CDR3 DNA reads as TGCGCCAGCAGCTACGACCGAAGGTTGAACACTGAAGCTTTCTTT. It translates to CASSYDRRLNTEAFF. Variable domain in full (rest from reference TRBV5-1 and TRBJ1-1): KAGVTQTPRYLIKTRGQQVTLSCSPISGHRSVSWYQQTPGQGLQFLFEYFSETQRNKGNFPGRFSGRQFSNSRSEMNVSTLELGDSALYLCASSYDRRLNTEAFFGQGTRLTVV.